This entry lists 13 T cell receptor beta chains sequenced from one sample in a study of PD-1 blockade in mismatch repair-deficient tumors. TCRdb keeps only in-frame clones here, not all; method: immunoSEQ multiplex PCR. The sample holds roughly 120,000 clones, over 65% seen once. The sequencing here drew on peripheral blood, taken 60 weeks after starting pembrolizumab. These receptors came from an adult with mismatch repair-deficient cancer.

V is TRBV19 and J is TRBJ2-7, with 9 bases lining up with TRBD1. Unmatched junction bases numbered 7, after V lost 6 bases and J lost 4 bases. In germline, CDR1 is LNHDA, CDR2 SQIVND (reference sequence). The CDR3 extends over 14 amino acids. The DNA for the CDR3 is TGTGCCAGTAGACAGGGGGCGAGCAAGTACGAGCAGTACTTC. Amino acid sequence: CASRQGASKYEQYF.

V gene TRBV6-6 combines with J gene TRBJ1-2, with D unresolved. The CDR3 covers 13 residues. Trimming removed 2 bases at V and 3 bases at J, with 7 bases between. In germline, CDR1 is MNHNY, CDR2 SVGAGI (reference sequence). CDR3 protein: CASSYGVDYGYTF. CDR3 bases: TGTGCCAGCAGTTACGGGGTCGACTATGGCTACACCTTC.

The CDR3 sequence is CASSEGGGEEQFF. In DNA form, the CDR3 reads TGCGCCAGCAGCGAAGGTGGGGGGGAAGAGCAGTTCTTC. The rearrangement uses TRBV4-3 and TRBJ2-1, with TRBD2 matching over 7 bases. This CDR3 is 13 amino acids long. The ends lost 5 bases at V and 10 bases at J; junction bases unmatched: 8. The germline CDR1 and CDR2 sequences are LGHNA and YSLEER.

The V gene is TRBV9, the J gene TRBJ2-7, with D maybe TRBD1 (7 bases). Trimming stripped 3 bases from V and 8 bases from J, with 24 bases between. The CDR3 sequence is 16 residues long. CDR1 and CDR2 from the germline V gene are SGDLS and YYNGEE. CDR3 DNA sequence: TGTGCCAGCAGCGAGGGGGCGGGGCAGGGCCCATTGAAGCAGTACTTC. Translation gives CASSEGAGQGPLKQYF.

CDR3 coding DNA: TGTGCAAGCGGCAGGGACACTGAAGCTTTCTTT. Residues: CASGRDTEAFF. The V call is TRBV11-1, the J call TRBJ1-1, with a possible D match to TRBD1 (5 bases). The CDR3 is 11 amino acids. Per the germline V gene, CDR1 is SGHAT and CDR2 is FQDESV (reference sequence). Complete variable domain (other parts from reference TRBV11-1 and TRBJ1-1): EAEVAQSPRYKITEKSQAVAFWCDPISGHATLYWYRQILGQGPELLVQFQDESVVDDSQLPKDRFSAERLKGVDSTLKIQPAELGDSAMYLCASGRDTEAFFGQGTRLTVV.

The J gene is TRBJ2-7, the V gene TRBV6-6, with D possibly being TRBD2 (5 bases). Germline lookup yields CDR1 MNHNY and CDR2 SVGAGI (reference sequence). The V and J ends lost 7 bases and 4 bases respectively, with 14 bases between them. The CDR3 has 13 amino acids. CDR3 protein: CASTPRERYEQYF. CDR3 DNA: TGTGCCAGCACCCCCCGGGAAAGGTACGAGCAGTACTTC.

The chain recombines TRBV7-8 with TRBJ1-1; 8 bases agree with TRBD1. This CDR3 is 15 amino acids long. After removal of 5 bases from V and 4 bases from J, the junction contained 9 bases not matched to a gene. Germline CDR1 and CDR2: SGHVS and FQNEAQ. The CDR3 is CASSPGQGGTTEAFF. CDR3 nucleotides: TGTGCCAGCAGCCCCGGACAGGGAGGTACCACTGAAGCTTTCTTT.

The genes are TRBV4-2 and TRBJ1-5; unclear D gene. Germline-derived CDR1 and CDR2 are LGHNA and YNFKEQ. The CDR3 extends over 15 amino acids. V was cut by 0 bases and J by 4 bases, with 10 bases left in between. This CDR3 is CASSQEGQINQPQHF. Here the CDR3 DNA reads TGTGCCAGCAGCCAAGAAGGCCAGATTAATCAGCCCCAGCATTTT.

The chain couples TRBV4-2 to TRBJ2-2; 8 bases agree with TRBD2. The CDR3 sequence is 16 residues long. CDR1 LGHNA and CDR2 YNFKEQ come from the germline V gene. After removal of 1 base from V and 8 bases from J, the junction contained 9 bases not matched to a gene. The CDR3 region is CASSQGIAGWEGELFF. Written as DNA, the CDR3 is TGTGCCAGCAGCCAAGGAATAGCGGGATGGGAAGGGGAGCTGTTTTTT.

The V call is TRBV5-6, the J call TRBJ2-1; 7 bases map to TRBD1. J lost 9 bases, V lost 3 bases, and 3 bases had no gene match. This CDR3 has 12 amino acids. Germline V lookup: CDR1 SGHDT, CDR2 YYEEEE. CDR3 region: CASSSDRAEQFF. CDR3 DNA: TGTGCCAGCAGCTCAGACAGGGCTGAGCAGTTCTTC.

This sequence joins TRBV7-9 and TRBJ1-1, with D uncertain. From germline, CDR1 is SEHNR and CDR2 FQNEAQ (reference sequence). The V and J ends lost 2 bases and 8 bases respectively, with 12 bases between them. The CDR3 is made up of 13 amino acids. CDR3: CASSLNRQNEAFF. In nucleotides, the CDR3 is TGTGCCAGCAGCTTAAATCGGCAGAACGAAGCTTTCTTT.

The chain is built from TRBV18 and TRBJ1-2; TRBD1 matches at 7 bases. Per the germline V gene, CDR1 is KGHSH and CDR2 is LQKENI. Unmatched junction bases numbered 12, after V lost 4 bases and J lost 4 bases. The CDR3 is made up of 16 amino acids. The CDR3 is CASSRDPGQMIYGYTF. In DNA, the CDR3 is TGTGCCAGCTCACGGGACCCGGGACAGATGATCTATGGCTACACCTTC.

The CDR3 spells CASSQSGTGNNEQFF. The CDR3 nucleotides are TGCGCCAGCAGCCAATCCGGGACAGGGAATAATGAGCAGTTCTTC. This chain joins TRBV4-1 and TRBJ2-1, with 9 bases aligning to TRBD1. This CDR3 has 15 amino acids. With V trimmed by 2 bases and J by 7 bases, 6 bases remained unmatched. The germline V gene has CDR1 MGHRA and CDR2 YSYEKL.